This passage covers 19 T cell receptor beta chains from one sample sequenced in a study of CD8+CD57+ T cells in acquired aplastic anemia. All sequencing subjects had displayed CD8+CD57+ cell expansion on flow cytometry. Both TCR beta VDJ combination and CDR3 sequence profiling were carried out. Genomic DNA was the template for this profiling. Each CDR3 protein is one row after TCRdb ran MiXCR on the reads. The data contain hundreds of thousands of distinct CDR3 sequences, around a third of them singletons. The sequencing input was sorted CD4+, CD8+, or CD8+CD57+ T cells (not recorded which) from PBMCs. Receptor source: a human donor with aplastic anemia.

This clonotype showed up many times. The chain has TRBV24-1 and TRBJ2-1; D possibly uses TRBD1 or TRBD2 (5 bases each). Germline CDR1 is KGHDR and CDR2 is SFDVKD. CDR3 length: 14 residues. Deletions cut 7 bases from V and 8 bases from J, with 17 bases between. CDR3 protein: CATSRSNGAHEQFF. The CDR3 DNA reads as TGTGCCACCAGCAGGAGCAACGGGGCCCATGAGCAGTTCTTC.

This clonotype was seen at least ten times. The chain employs TRBV20-1 and TRBJ1-1; D uncertain. Germline V gene lookup returns CDR1 DFQATT and CDR2 SNEGSKA (reference sequence). The CDR3 totals 13 residues. V was shortened by 3 bases and J by 1 base, with 9 bases between the two germline ends. Here the CDR3 reads CSARDTANTEAFF. CDR3 nucleotides: TGCAGTGCTAGGGATACAGCGAACACTGAAGCTTTCTTT.

The chain employs TRBV7-2 and TRBJ2-3; no clear D gene. V dropped 1 base and J dropped 2 bases, with 4 bases sitting between them. The germline gives CDR1 SGHTA, CDR2 FQGNSA. The CDR3 covers 13 residues. CDR3 nucleotides: TGTGCCAGCAGCTTAGAGCTCACAGATACGCAGTATTTT. Its translation: CASSLELTDTQYF.

The chain carries TRBV20-1 and TRBJ1-1; no clear D. The CDR3 has 15 amino acids. Germline CDR1 and CDR2: DFQATT and SNEGSKA (reference sequence). Deletions cut 1 base from V and 6 bases from J, with 18 bases between. The CDR3 here is CSARAVFIREAEAFF. In DNA, the CDR3 is TGCAGTGCTAGAGCTGTTTTCATTAGGGAGGCTGAAGCTTTCTTT.

This chain links TRBV5-1 with TRBJ2-5; no clear D. This CDR3 comprises 14 residues. Germline V gene sequence: CDR1 SGHRS, CDR2 YFSETQ. The V end lost 4 bases, the J end lost 2 bases, and 12 bases lay between the germline ends. CDR3 nucleotide sequence: TGCGCCAGCAGCACGTCGACGCAACAAGAGACCCAGTACTTC. It encodes CASSTSTQQETQYF.

With regard to this clonotype: A much larger clone differs by one base, so this may be a read error. The chain employs TRBV7-6 and TRBJ2-7, with TRBD2 matching 12 bases. After removal of 3 bases from V and 2 bases from J, the junction contained 14 bases not matched to a gene. The V gene's germline CDR1 is SGHVS and CDR2 FNYEAQ. The CDR3 has 19 amino acids. CDR3 nucleotides: TGTGCCAGCAGCTTGCTAGCGGGAGGGACACAAGCCGCAACCTACGAGCAGTACGTC. It is translated as CASSLLAGGTQAATYEQYV.

This clonotype was recorded many times. The V and J genes are TRBV19 and TRBJ1-4, with 8 positions matching TRBD1. This CDR3 contains 14 residues. Trimming cost V 6 bases and J 7 bases; bases outside gene matches: 7. CDR1 LNHDA and CDR2 SQIVND come from the germline V gene (reference sequence). Here the CDR3 DNA reads TGTGCCAGTAGACGGACAGGGTTGGGTGAAAAACTGTTTTTT. Translation: CASRRTGLGEKLFF.

This clonotype was seen many times. The rearrangement joins TRBV10-3 to TRBJ2-3; tentatively, D is TRBD2 (6 bases). CDR3 length equals 13 residues. Germline CDR1 ENHRY, CDR2 SYGVKD. The V gene lost 7 bases and the J gene lost 5 bases, with 13 bases spanning the gap. Here the CDR3 DNA reads TGTGCCATCAACGGCGGGATTAGAGATACGCAGTATTTT. This sequence encodes CAINGGIRDTQYF.

The sample holds a few counts of this clonotype. V and J are TRBV28 and TRBJ1-2; no clear D gene. V lost 3 bases to trimming and J lost 3 bases, with 5 bases between them. Germline CDR1 MDHEN, CDR2 SYDVKM. This CDR3 has 12 residues. CDR3 amino acids: CASSFADYGYTF. CDR3 DNA: TGTGCCAGCAGTTTCGCAGACTATGGCTACACCTTC.

This clonotype came up a few times. As DNA, the CDR3 is TGTGCCAGTAGGGATATAGGGACGGAGGATTATGGCTACACCTTC. This gives the protein CASRDIGTEDYGYTF. The genes are TRBV19 and TRBJ1-2; D perhaps matches TRBD1 (5 bases). Trimming pared 6 bases from V and 5 bases from J, leaving 19 bases between. This CDR3 is 15 amino acids long. The germline gives CDR1 LNHDA, CDR2 SQIVND (reference sequence). Combining the CDR3 with reference TRBV19 and TRBJ1-2 gives the whole variable domain DGGITQSPKYLFRKEGQNVTLSCEQNLNHDAMYWYRQDPGQGLRLIYYSQIVNDFQKGDIAEGYSVSREKKESFPLTVTSAQKNPTAFYLCASRDIGTEDYGYTFGSGTRLTVV.

The V gene is TRBV20-1, the J gene TRBJ2-1; the match to TRBD2 covers 7 bases. Germline CDR1 and CDR2: DFQATT and SNEGSKA (reference sequence). Trimming removed 5 bases from V and 5 bases from J; junction bases left unmatched: 6. This CDR3 is 13 amino acids long. Here the CDR3 reads CSALEAGNNEQFF. As DNA, the CDR3 is TGCAGTGCTTTGGAAGCGGGAAACAATGAGCAGTTCTTC.

The chain joins TRBV20-1 to TRBJ1-1; D might be TRBD1 (5 bases). V dropped 3 bases and J dropped 2 bases, with 13 bases sitting between them. The CDR3 is 14 amino acids. Germline V gene sequence: CDR1 DFQATT, CDR2 SNEGSKA (reference sequence). The CDR3 sequence: CSASGREANTEAFF. For the CDR3, the DNA is TGCAGTGCTAGCGGCAGGGAGGCAAACACTGAAGCTTTCTTT.

This clonotype was recorded a few times. The junction and the germline gene differ at one end; a read error may be behind it. V is TRBV4-3 and J is TRBJ1-6, with TRBD1 as a possible D gene (5 bases). This CDR3 has 15 residues. Germline V lookup: CDR1 LGHNA, CDR2 YSLEER. Here the CDR3 reads CARSQEGDLGSPLHF. CDR3 in DNA: TGCGCCCGCAGCCAAGAAGGGGACTTAGGTTCACCCCTCCACTTT.

This clonotype was counted many times. The chain has TRBV5-5 and TRBJ2-1, with D tentatively TRBD2 (6 bases). There are 15 residues in the CDR3. Germline V CDR1 and CDR2: SGHKS, YYEKEE (reference sequence). V was cut by 0 bases and J by 1 base, with 8 bases left in between. This CDR3 is CASSLAGVSYNEQFF. In DNA form, the CDR3 reads TGTGCCAGCAGCTTGGCGGGAGTGTCCTACAATGAGCAGTTCTTC.

The chain joins TRBV20-1 to TRBJ2-5; possible D gene TRBD2, 5 bases. The CDR3 length is 16 residues. CDR1 is DFQATT, CDR2 SNEGSKA, per germline (reference sequence). V lost 1 base and J 5 bases, leaving 20 bases between the germline ends. The CDR3 nucleotides read TGCAGTGCTAGAGTCCCTTTGGATAGAAGAGGGGAGACCCAGTACTTC. Translation gives CSARVPLDRRGETQYF.

The gene calls are TRBV5-1 and TRBJ1-2; TRBD1 agrees at 10 bases. The CDR3 has 15 residues. The junction had 12 bases not matched to a gene; V was cut back by 5 bases and J by 8 bases. Germline values: CDR1 SGHRS, CDR2 YFSETQ. As DNA, the CDR3 is TGCGCCAGCAGGCCGACGGGACAGGGGATGGAAGGCTACACCTTC. The encoded protein is CASRPTGQGMEGYTF. Combining the CDR3 with reference TRBV5-1 and TRBJ1-2 gives the whole variable domain KAGVTQTPRYLIKTRGQQVTLSCSPISGHRSVSWYQQTPGQGLQFLFEYFSETQRNKGNFPGRFSGRQFSNSRSEMNVSTLELGDSALYLCASRPTGQGMEGYTFGSGTRLTVV.

This rearrangement joins TRBV5-6 to TRBJ1-6; D gene ambiguous. Trimming pared 0 bases from V and 12 bases from J, leaving 13 bases between. The CDR3 length is 14 residues. Germline values: CDR1 SGHDT, CDR2 YYEEEE. The CDR3 DNA follows: TGTGCCAGCAGCTTGGGCGGAGGAGGAGGACCCCTCCACTTT. Amino acid sequence: CASSLGGGGGPLHF.

This clonotype has ten or more counts. The V call is TRBV2, the J call TRBJ1-2; D remains ambiguous. The CDR3 runs to 12 residues. The V gene's germline CDR1 is SNHLY and CDR2 FYNNEI. V lost 7 bases and J 3 bases, leaving 9 bases between the germline ends. Here the CDR3 DNA reads TGTGCCAGCATGTTAGGAGACTATGGCTACACCTTC. Its protein is CASMLGDYGYTF.

In its sample, this clonotype was seen a few times. The chain couples TRBV4-3 to TRBJ1-2; tentative D call: TRBD1 (5 bases). Trimming removed 0 bases from V and 5 bases from J, with 16 bases in between. The germline CDR1 and CDR2 sequences are LGHNA and YSLEER. The CDR3 is 16 residues long. The CDR3 region has the DNA TGCGCCAGCAGCCAAGAAAGACAGCCCGGACTATATGGCTACACCTTC. This encodes CASSQERQPGLYGYTF.